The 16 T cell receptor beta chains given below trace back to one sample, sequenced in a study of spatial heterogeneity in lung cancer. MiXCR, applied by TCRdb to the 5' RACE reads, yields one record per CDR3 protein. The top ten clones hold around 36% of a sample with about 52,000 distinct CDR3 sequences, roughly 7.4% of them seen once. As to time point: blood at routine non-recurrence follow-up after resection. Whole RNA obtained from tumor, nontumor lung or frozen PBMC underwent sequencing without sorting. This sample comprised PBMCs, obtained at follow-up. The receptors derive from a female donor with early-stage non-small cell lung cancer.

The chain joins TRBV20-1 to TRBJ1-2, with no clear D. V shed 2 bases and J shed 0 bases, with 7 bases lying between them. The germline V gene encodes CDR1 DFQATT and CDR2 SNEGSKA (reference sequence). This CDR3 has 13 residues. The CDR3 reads CSARSGPNYGYTF. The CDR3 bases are TGCAGTGCTAGAAGTGGTCCTAACTATGGCTACACCTTC.

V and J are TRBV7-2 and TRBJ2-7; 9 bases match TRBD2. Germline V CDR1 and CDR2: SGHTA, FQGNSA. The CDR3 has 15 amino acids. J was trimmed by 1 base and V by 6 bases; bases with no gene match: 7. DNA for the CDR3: TGTGCCAGCAGGAAGAGCGGGGGGTCTTCCTACGAGCAGTACTTC. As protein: CASRKSGGSSYEQYF.

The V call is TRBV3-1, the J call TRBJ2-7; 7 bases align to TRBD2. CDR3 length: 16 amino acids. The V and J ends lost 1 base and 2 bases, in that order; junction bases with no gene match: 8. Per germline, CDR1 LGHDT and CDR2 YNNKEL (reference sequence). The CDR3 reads CASSQGTGTMTYEQYF. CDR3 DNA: TGTGCCAGCAGCCAAGGGACCGGGACTATGACCTACGAGCAGTACTTC.

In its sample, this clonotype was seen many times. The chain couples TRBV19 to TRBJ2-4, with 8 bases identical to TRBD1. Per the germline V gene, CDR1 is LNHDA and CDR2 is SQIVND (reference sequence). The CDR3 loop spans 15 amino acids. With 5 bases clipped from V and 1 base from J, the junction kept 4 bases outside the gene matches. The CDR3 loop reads CASSSTGVAKNIQYF. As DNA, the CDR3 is TGTGCCAGTAGTTCGACAGGGGTTGCCAAAAACATTCAGTACTTC. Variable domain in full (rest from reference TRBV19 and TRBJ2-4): DGGITQSPKYLFRKEGQNVTLSCEQNLNHDAMYWYRQDPGQGLRLIYYSQIVNDFQKGDIAEGYSVSREKKESFPLTVTSAQKNPTAFYLCASSSTGVAKNIQYFGAGTRLSVL.

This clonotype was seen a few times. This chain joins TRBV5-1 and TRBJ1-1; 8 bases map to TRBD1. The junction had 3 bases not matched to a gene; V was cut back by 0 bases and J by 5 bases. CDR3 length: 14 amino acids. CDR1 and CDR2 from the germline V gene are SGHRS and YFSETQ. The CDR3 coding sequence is TGCGCCAGCAGCTTGGTCGGACAGGGAACTGAAGCTTTCTTT. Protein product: CASSLVGQGTEAFF.

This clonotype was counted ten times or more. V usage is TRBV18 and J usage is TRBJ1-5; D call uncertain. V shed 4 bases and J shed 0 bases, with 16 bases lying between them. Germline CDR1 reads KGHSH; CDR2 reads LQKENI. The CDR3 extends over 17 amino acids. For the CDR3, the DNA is TGTGCCAGCTCACTCACCCCGGACGGGTATAGCAATCAGCCCCAGCATTTT. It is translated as CASSLTPDGYSNQPQHF. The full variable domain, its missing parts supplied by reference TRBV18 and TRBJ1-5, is NAGVMQNPRHLVRRRGQEARLRCSPMKGHSHVYWYRQLPEEGLKFMVYLQKENIIDESGMPKERFSAEFPKEGPSILRIQQVVRGDSAAYFCASSLTPDGYSNQPQHFGDGTRLSIL.

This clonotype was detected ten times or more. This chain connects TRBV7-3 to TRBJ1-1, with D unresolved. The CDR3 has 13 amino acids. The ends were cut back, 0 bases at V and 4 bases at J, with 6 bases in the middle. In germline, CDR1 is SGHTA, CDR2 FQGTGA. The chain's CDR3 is CASSLTAPTEAFF. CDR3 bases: TGTGCCAGCAGCTTAACGGCTCCCACTGAAGCTTTCTTT.

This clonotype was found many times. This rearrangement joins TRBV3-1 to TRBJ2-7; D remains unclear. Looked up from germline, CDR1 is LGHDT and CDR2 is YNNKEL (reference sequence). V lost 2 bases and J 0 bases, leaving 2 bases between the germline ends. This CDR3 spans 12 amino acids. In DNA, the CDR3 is TGTGCCAGCAGCCAATCCTCCTACGAGCAGTACTTC. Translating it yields CASSQSSYEQYF.

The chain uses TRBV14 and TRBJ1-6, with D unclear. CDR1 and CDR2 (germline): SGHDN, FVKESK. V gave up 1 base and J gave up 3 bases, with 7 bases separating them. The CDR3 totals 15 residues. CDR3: CASSQGQYYNSPLHF. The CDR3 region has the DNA TGTGCCAGCAGCCAAGGCCAGTACTATAATTCACCCCTCCACTTT.

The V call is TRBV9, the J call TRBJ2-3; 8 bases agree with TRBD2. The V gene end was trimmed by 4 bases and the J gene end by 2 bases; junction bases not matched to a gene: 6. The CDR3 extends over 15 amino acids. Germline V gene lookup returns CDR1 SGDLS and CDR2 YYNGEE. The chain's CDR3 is CASSFRGGFTDTQYF. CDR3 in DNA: TGTGCCAGCAGCTTCCGGGGGGGATTCACAGATACGCAGTATTTT.

The CDR3 loop reads CASSPQVLGLSEQYF. The CDR3 DNA reads TGTGCCAGCAGCCCTCAGGTTCTGGGGTTGAGCGAGCAGTACTTC. The chain uses TRBV9 and TRBJ2-7, with unresolved D. This CDR3 has 15 amino acids. V was shortened by 4 bases and J by 6 bases, with 20 bases between the two germline ends. In germline, CDR1 is SGDLS, CDR2 YYNGEE.

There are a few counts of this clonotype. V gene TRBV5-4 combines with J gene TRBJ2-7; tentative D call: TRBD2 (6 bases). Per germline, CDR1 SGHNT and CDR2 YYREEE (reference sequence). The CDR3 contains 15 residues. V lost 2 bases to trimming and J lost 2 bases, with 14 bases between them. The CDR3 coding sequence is TGTGCCAGCAGCTTTGGAGGGTTTACTGCCTACGAGCAGTACTTC. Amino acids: CASSFGGFTAYEQYF. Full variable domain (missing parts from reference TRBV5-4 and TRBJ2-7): ETGVTQSPTHLIKTRGQQVTLRCSSQSGHNTVSWYQQALGQGPQFIFQYYREEENGRGNFPPRFSGLQFPNYSSELNVNALELDDSALYLCASSFGGFTAYEQYFGPGTRLTVT.

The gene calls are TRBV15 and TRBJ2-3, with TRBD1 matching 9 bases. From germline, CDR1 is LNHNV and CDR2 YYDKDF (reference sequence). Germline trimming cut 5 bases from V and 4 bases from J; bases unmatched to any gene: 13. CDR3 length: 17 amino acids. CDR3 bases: TGTGCCACCAGCCCTTCCCCGGGACAGGGTTTCGCAGATACGCAGTATTTT. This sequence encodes CATSPSPGQGFADTQYF.

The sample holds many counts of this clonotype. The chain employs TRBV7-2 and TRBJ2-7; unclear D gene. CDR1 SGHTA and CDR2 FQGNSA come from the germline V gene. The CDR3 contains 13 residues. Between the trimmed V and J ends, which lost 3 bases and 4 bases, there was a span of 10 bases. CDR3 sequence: CASSFLRNYEQYF. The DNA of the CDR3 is TGTGCCAGCAGCTTCCTCAGGAATTACGAGCAGTACTTC.

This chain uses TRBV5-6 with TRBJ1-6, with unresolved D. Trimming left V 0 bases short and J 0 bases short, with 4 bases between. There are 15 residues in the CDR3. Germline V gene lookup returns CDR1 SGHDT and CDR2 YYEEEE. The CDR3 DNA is TGTGCCAGCAGCTTGGTAGGCTCCTATAATTCACCCCTCCACTTT. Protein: CASSLVGSYNSPLHF.

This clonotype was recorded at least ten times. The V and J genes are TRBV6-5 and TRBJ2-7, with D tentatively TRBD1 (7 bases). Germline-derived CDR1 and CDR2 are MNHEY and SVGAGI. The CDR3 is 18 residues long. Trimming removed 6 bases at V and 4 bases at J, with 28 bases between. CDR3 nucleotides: TGTGCCAGCAGCTCCACTCTCCGCCTGGCAGGGGGGAAGTACGAGCAGTACTTC. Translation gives CASSSTLRLAGGKYEQYF.